This T cell receptor beta chain was obtained from a study of shared T cell receptors in the human thymus. The length of the CDR3 is 16 residues. Germline CDR1 SGHNT, CDR2 YENEEA. V was pared by 2 bases and J by 2 bases, with 7 bases of the junction left unmatched. Sequencing was performed with immunoSEQ multiplex PCR; in TCRdb, only in-frame clones are kept and a portion is missing. This sample carries 500,000 to 550,000 clones, around 78% of them seen once, and the ten largest clones take about 0.013%. These same data were also listed under a study on human thymus T cells. That work contributes: The authors found apparently biased V and J gene usage in thymic and blood repertoires. Related studies found that unrelated individuals share highly overlapping thymic repertoires.

The V and J genes are TRBV11-3 and TRBJ2-3; 7 positions match TRBD2. The receptor was derived from a boy in the first two years of life with a congenital heart defect. The sequenced sample consisted of thymocytes. The CDR3 DNA reads TGTGCCAGCAGCTTATACGGTCGGGGGGTCACAGATACGCAGTATTTT. Protein: CASSLYGRGVTDTQYF.